This T cell receptor (beta chain) was profiled in a study of shared clonotypes between healthy human individuals. The CDR3 sequence is 15 residues long. CDR1 SGHRS and CDR2 YFSETQ come from the germline V gene. Trimming took off 0 bases at V and 2 bases at J, with 12 bases between the two ends. Healthy and HIV-negative, the adult donors had no recent acute infections or vaccinations. A CD45RA-negative memory subset and a CD45RA+ naive subset were separated from the CD4+ cells. Deep-level settings were used for running the assay. Clones were read by immunoSEQ multiplex PCR, and TCRdb kept only the in-frame ones, dropping some. Found here are 190,000 or so clones, approximately 61% of them singletons; the top ten hold 8% to 13%.

The receptor was isolated from a man younger than 40 in good health. The sample consisted of memory CD4+ T cells sorted from blood. The subset: CD45RA-negative fraction. The genes are TRBV5-1 and TRBJ2-7, with a weak D call TRBD2 (5 bases). The CDR3 nucleotides are TGCGCCAGCAGCTTGGGGACTCTCCCGGCCTACGAGCAGTACTTC. This codes for CASSLGTLPAYEQYF. The variable domain in full, with the rest retrieved from reference TRBV5-1 and TRBJ2-7, is KAGVTQTPRYLIKTRGQQVTLSCSPISGHRSVSWYQQTPGQGLQFLFEYFSETQRNKGNFPGRFSGRQFSNSRSEMNVSTLELGDSALYLCASSLGTLPAYEQYFGPGTRLTVT.